The sequence of this T cell receptor beta chain was determined in a study of shared clonotypes between healthy human individuals. Several immunoSEQ plates received, in even portions, the genomic DNA of each subset. Using immunoSEQ multiplex PCR, the repertoire was profiled, and TCRdb retains in-frame clones only, with some absent. The table includes around 620,000 clones, about 95% detected once. Points on this clone: The antigen remains unidentified.

The naive CD8 fraction comprised CD45RO-negative cells positively selected for CCR7 and excluded terminally differentiated effector memory CD45RA+ cells. Points from the study as a whole: All-four-donor shared clonotypes had higher generation probabilities than non-shared clonotypes did.

The length of the CDR3 is 15 residues. The germline V gene encodes CDR1 MDHEN and CDR2 SYDVKM. V lost 5 bases and J 2 bases, leaving 14 bases between the germline ends. The material sequenced was naive CD8+ T cells sorted from blood. This clonotype was sampled from a woman aged 25 to 45 in good health. This chain links TRBV28 with TRBJ2-3, with D tentatively TRBD2 (6 bases). Here the CDR3 DNA reads TGTGCCAGCAGTCAAATAGCGGAAATCACAGATACGCAGTATTTT. Residues: CASSQIAEITDTQYF.